The present T cell receptor beta chain was sequenced within a study of graft-versus-host responses after intestinal transplantation. About the research overall: Anti-thymocyte globulin induction preceded about 3 years of tacrolimus and steroid maintenance in all recipients.

A note on this clone: Its antigen is not known.

Sequenced by immunoSEQ multiplex PCR; TCRdb stores in-frame clones only, minus some. The table shows 85,000 to 90,000 clones, with around 90% occurring only once. The TCR sequence derives from a human donor who was the organ donor for an intestinal transplant. The source material was unstimulated CD4+ T cells sorted from spleen or lymph node cells, sampled before transplant.

CDR3 region: CASSFHGLAGARETQYF. CDR3 sequence (DNA): TGTGCCAGCAGCTTCCACGGACTAGCGGGAGCTAGGGAGACCCAGTACTTC. The chain has TRBV7-9 and TRBJ2-5, with 13 positions matching TRBD2. CDR3 length: 17 amino acids. After removal of 3 bases from V and 5 bases from J, the junction contained 9 bases not matched to a gene. Germline CDR1 reads SEHNR; CDR2 reads FQNEAQ (reference sequence).